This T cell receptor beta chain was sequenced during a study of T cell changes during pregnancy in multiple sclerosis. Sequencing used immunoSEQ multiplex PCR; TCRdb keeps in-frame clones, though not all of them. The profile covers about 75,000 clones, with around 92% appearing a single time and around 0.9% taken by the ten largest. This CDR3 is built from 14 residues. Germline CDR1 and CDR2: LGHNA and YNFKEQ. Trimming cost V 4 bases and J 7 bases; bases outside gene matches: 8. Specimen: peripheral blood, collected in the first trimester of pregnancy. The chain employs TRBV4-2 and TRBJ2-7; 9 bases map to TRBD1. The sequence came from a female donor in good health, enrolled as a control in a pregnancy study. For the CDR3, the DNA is TGTGCCAGCAGCCTTTGGACAGGGGCGTGGGAGCAGTACTTC. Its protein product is CASSLWTGAWEQYF.